This TCR beta chain was observed in a study of identical twins. After removal of 6 bases from V and 8 bases from J, the junction contained 17 bases not matched to a gene. The CDR3 runs 16 residues. Germline CDR1 MNHEY, CDR2 SVGEGT. This clonotype showed up just a few times. TCRdb re-called the 5' RACE reads through MiXCR, storing one row per CDR3 protein. The data show 450,000 or so distinct CDR3 sequences, over 12% seen once. These records were also assigned to another study, of yellow fever vaccine responses in identical twins.

Sequencing input: CD4+ T cells sorted from blood. The receptor's source is a woman aged 18-29 years in good health. This chain uses TRBV6-2 or TRBV6-3 with TRBJ1-1; 8 bases agree with TRBD1. In DNA, the CDR3 is TGTGCCAGCAGGACCTGGGAAGGACAGGGTCTGAAAGAAGCTTTCTTT. This codes for CASRTWEGQGLKEAFF.